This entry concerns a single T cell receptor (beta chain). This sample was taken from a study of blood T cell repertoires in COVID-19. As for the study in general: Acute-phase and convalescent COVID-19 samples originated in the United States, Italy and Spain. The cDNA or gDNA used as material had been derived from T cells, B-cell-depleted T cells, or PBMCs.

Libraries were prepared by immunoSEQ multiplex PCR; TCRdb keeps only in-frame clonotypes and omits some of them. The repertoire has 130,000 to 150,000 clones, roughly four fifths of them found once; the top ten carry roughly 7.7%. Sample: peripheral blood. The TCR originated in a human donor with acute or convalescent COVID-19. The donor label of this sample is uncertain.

The CDR3 is CATSDMTGTDTQYF. For the CDR3, the DNA is TGTGCCACCAGTGATATGACAGGCACAGATACGCAGTATTTT. The rearrangement uses TRBV24-1 and TRBJ2-3, with D possibly being TRBD1 (5 bases). V lost 3 bases, J lost 1 base, and 7 bases lay in between. Germline V gene sequence: CDR1 KGHDR, CDR2 SFDVKD. This CDR3 region has 14 residues.